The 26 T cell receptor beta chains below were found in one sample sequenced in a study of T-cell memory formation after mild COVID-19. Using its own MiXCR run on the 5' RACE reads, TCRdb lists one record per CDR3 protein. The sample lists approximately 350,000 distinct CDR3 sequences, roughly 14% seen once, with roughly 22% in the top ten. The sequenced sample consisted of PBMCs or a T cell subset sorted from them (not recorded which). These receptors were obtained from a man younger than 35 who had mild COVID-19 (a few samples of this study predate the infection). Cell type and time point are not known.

The CDR3 DNA reads as TGTGCCAGCAGTGAGACCAGGGACCCTAACTATGGCTACACCTTC. Residues: CASSETRDPNYGYTF. This rearrangement joins TRBV2 to TRBJ1-2; a possible D gene is TRBD1 (5 bases). Trimming took off 3 bases at V and 0 bases at J, with 11 bases between the two ends. The CDR3 contains 15 residues. Germline CDR1 reads SNHLY; CDR2 reads FYNNEI. The complete variable domain, with remaining parts taken from reference TRBV2 and TRBJ1-2, reads EPEVTQTPSHQVTQMGQEVILRCVPISNHLYFYWYRQILGQKVEFLVSFYNNEISEKSEIFDDQFSVERPDGSNFTLKIRSTKLEDSAMYFCASSETRDPNYGYTFGSGTRLTVV.

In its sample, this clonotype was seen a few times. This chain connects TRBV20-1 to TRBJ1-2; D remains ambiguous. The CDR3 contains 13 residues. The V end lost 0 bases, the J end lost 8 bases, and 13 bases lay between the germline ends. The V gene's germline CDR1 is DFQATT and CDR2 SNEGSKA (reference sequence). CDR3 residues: CSARDLGFYGYTF. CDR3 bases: TGCAGTGCTAGAGATTTAGGGTTCTACGGCTACACCTTC.

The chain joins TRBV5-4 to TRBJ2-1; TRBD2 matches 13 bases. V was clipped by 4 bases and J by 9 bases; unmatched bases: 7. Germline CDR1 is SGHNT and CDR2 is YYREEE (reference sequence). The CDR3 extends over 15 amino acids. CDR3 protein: CASSQDTSGGAEQFF. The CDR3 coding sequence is TGTGCCAGCAGCCAGGATACTAGCGGGGGGGCTGAGCAGTTCTTC. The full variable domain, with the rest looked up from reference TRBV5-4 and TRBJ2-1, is ETGVTQSPTHLIKTRGQQVTLRCSSQSGHNTVSWYQQALGQGPQFIFQYYREEENGRGNFPPRFSGLQFPNYSSELNVNALELDDSALYLCASSQDTSGGAEQFFGPGTRLTVL.

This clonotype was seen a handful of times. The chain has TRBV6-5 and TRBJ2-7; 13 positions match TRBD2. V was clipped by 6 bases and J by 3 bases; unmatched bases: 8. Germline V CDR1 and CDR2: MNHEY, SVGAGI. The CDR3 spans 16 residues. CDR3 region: CASRTLAGGKYYEQYF. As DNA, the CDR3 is TGTGCCAGCAGGACACTAGCGGGGGGGAAATACTACGAGCAGTACTTC.

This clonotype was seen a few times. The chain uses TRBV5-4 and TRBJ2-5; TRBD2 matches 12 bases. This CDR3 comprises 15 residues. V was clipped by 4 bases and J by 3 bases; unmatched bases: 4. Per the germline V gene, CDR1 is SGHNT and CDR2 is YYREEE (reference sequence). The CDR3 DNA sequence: TGTGCCAGCAGCACAAGACTAGCGGGGGAAGAGACCCAGTACTTC. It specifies CASSTRLAGEETQYF.

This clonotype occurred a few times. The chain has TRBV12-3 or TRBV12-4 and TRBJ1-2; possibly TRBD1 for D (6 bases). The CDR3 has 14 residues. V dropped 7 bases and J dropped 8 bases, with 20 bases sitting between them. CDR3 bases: TGTGCCAGCACCGCGACAGGCTCGTTCGGAGGCTACACCTTC. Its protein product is CASTATGSFGGYTF.

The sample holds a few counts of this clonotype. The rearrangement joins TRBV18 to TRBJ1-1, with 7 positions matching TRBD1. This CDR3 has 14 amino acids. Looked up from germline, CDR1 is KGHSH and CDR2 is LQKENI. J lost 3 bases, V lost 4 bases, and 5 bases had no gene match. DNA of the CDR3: TGTGCCAGCTCACAGGGGGCTAGGGACACTGAAGCTTTCTTT. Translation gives CASSQGARDTEAFF.

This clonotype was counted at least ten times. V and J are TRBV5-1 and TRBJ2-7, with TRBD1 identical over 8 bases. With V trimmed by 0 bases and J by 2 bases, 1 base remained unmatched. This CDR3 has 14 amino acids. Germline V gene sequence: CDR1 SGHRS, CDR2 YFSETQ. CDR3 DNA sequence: TGCGCCAGCAGCTTGGAACAGGGGGCCTACGAGCAGTACTTC. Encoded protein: CASSLEQGAYEQYF. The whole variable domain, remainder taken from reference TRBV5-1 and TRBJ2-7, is KAGVTQTPRYLIKTRGQQVTLSCSPISGHRSVSWYQQTPGQGLQFLFEYFSETQRNKGNFPGRFSGRQFSNSRSEMNVSTLELGDSALYLCASSLEQGAYEQYFGPGTRLTVT.

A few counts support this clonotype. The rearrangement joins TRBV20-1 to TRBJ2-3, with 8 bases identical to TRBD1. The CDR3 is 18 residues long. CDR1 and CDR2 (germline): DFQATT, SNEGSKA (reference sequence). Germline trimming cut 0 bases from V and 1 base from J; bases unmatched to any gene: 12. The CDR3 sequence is CSARDPRGPSDGTDTQYF. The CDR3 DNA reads TGCAGTGCTAGAGATCCCAGGGGGCCTTCCGATGGCACAGATACGCAGTATTTT.

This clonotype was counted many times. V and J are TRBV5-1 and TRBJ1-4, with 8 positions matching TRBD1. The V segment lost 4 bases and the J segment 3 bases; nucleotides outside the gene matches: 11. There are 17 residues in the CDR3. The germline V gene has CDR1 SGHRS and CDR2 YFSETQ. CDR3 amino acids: CASSPHGQGTPNEKLFF. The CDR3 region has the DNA TGCGCCAGCAGCCCCCACGGACAGGGAACGCCTAATGAAAAACTGTTTTTT. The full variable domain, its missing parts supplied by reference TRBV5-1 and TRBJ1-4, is KAGVTQTPRYLIKTRGQQVTLSCSPISGHRSVSWYQQTPGQGLQFLFEYFSETQRNKGNFPGRFSGRQFSNSRSEMNVSTLELGDSALYLCASSPHGQGTPNEKLFFGSGTQLSVL.

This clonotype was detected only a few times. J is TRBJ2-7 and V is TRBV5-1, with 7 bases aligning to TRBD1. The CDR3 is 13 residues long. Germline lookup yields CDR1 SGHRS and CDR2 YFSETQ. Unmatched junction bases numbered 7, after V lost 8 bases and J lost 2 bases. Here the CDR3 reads CASSTGATYEQYF. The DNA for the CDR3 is TGCGCCAGTTCAACAGGGGCCACCTACGAGCAGTACTTC. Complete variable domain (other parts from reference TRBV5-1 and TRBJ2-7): KAGVTQTPRYLIKTRGQQVTLSCSPISGHRSVSWYQQTPGQGLQFLFEYFSETQRNKGNFPGRFSGRQFSNSRSEMNVSTLELGDSALYLCASSTGATYEQYFGPGTRLTVT.

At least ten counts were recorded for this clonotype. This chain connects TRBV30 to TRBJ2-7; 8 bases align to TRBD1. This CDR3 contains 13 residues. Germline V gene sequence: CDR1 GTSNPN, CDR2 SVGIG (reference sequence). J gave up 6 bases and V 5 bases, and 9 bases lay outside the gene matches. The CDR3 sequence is CAWQKQGASEQYF. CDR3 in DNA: TGTGCCTGGCAGAAGCAGGGGGCCTCCGAGCAGTACTTC.

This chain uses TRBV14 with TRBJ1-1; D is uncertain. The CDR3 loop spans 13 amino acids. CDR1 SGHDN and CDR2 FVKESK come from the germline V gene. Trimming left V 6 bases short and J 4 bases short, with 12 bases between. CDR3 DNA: TGTGCCAGCAGGCTTTCATGGAGCACTGAAGCTTTCTTT. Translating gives CASRLSWSTEAFF.

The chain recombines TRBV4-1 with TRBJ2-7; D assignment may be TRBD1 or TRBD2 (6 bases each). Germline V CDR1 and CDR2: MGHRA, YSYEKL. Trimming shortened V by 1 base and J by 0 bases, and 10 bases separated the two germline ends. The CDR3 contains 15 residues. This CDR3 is CASSQGRDNSYEQYF. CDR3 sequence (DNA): TGCGCCAGCAGCCAAGGGCGGGACAACTCCTACGAGCAGTACTTC.

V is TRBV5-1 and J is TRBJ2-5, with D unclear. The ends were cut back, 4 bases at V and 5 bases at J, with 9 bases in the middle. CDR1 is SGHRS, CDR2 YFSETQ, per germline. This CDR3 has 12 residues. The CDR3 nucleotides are TGCGCCAGCAGCGTCGTCTCGGAGACCCAGTACTTC. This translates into CASSVVSETQYF.

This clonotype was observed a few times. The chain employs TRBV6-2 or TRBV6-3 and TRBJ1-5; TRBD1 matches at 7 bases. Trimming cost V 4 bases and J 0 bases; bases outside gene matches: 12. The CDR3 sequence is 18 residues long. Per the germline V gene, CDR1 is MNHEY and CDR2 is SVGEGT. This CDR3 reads CASSSHRGGGYSNQPQHF. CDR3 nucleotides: TGTGCCAGCAGTTCGCACAGGGGCGGAGGGTATAGCAATCAGCCCCAGCATTTT.

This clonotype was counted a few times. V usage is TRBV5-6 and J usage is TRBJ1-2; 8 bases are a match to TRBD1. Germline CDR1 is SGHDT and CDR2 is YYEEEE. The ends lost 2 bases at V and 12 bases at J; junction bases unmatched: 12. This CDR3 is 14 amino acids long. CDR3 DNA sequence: TGTGCCAGCAGCTTAGGACAGGGCCTGACGGTGAACACCTTC. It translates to CASSLGQGLTVNTF. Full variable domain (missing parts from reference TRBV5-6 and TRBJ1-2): DAGVTQSPTHLIKTRGQQVTLRCSPKSGHDTVSWYQQALGQGPQFIFQYYEEEERQRGNFPDRFSGHQFPNYSSELNVNALLLGDSALYLCASSLGQGLTVNTFGSGTRLTVV.

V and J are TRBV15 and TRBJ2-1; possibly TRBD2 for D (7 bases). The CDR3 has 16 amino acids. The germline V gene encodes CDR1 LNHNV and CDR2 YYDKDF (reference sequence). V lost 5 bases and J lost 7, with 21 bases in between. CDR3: CATSFWVWGGFNEQFF. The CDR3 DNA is TGTGCCACCAGCTTTTGGGTGTGGGGGGGCTTTAATGAGCAGTTCTTC.

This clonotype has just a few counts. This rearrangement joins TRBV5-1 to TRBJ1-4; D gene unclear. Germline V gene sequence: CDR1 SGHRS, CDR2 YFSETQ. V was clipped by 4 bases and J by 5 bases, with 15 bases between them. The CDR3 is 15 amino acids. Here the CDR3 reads CASSPRTGWNEKLFF. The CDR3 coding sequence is TGCGCCAGCAGCCCCCGAACGGGCTGGAATGAAAAACTGTTTTTT.

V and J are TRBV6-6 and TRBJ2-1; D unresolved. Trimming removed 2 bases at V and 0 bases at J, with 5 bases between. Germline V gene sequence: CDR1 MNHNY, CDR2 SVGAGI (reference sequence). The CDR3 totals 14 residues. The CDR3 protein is CASSYPSSYNEQFF. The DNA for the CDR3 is TGTGCCAGCAGTTACCCAAGCTCCTACAATGAGCAGTTCTTC.

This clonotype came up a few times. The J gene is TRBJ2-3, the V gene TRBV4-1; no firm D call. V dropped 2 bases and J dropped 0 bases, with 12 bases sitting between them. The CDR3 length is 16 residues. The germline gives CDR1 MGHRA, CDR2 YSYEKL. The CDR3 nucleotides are TGCGCCAGCAGCCAATTTCCTGACACTAGCACAGATACGCAGTATTTT. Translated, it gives CASSQFPDTSTDTQYF.

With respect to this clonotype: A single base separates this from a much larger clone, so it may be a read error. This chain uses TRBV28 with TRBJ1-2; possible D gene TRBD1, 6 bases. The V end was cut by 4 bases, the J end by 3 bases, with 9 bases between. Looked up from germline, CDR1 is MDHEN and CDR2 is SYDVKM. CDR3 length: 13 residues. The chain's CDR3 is CASSWAGDYGYTF. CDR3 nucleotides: TGTGCCAGCAGTTGGGCAGGGGACTATGGCTACACCTTC.

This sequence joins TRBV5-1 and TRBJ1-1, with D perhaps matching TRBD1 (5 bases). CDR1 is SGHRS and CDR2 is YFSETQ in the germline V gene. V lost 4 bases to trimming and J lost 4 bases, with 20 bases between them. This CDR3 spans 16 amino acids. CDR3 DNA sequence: TGCGCCAGCAGCCATCCTCGGGGGTCCGGACCCACTGAAGCTTTCTTT. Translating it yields CASSHPRGSGPTEAFF.

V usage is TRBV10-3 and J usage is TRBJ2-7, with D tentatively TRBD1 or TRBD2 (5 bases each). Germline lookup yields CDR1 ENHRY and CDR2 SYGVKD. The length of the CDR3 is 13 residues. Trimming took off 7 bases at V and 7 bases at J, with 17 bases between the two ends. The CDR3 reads CAIKKTATGEQYV. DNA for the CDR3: TGTGCCATCAAAAAGACAGCGACGGGGGAGCAGTACGTC.

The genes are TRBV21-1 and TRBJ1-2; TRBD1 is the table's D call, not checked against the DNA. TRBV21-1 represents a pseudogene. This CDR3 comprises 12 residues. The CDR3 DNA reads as TGTGCCAGGGGTAGGGACAGATATGGCTACACCTTC. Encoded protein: CARGRDRYGYTF.

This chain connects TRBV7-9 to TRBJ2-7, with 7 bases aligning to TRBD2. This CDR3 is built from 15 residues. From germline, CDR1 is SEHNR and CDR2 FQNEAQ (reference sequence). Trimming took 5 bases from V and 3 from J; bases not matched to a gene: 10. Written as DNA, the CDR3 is TGTGCCAGCAGCGCCCCGGGGGGATCGATCTACGAGCAGTACTTC. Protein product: CASSAPGGSIYEQYF.